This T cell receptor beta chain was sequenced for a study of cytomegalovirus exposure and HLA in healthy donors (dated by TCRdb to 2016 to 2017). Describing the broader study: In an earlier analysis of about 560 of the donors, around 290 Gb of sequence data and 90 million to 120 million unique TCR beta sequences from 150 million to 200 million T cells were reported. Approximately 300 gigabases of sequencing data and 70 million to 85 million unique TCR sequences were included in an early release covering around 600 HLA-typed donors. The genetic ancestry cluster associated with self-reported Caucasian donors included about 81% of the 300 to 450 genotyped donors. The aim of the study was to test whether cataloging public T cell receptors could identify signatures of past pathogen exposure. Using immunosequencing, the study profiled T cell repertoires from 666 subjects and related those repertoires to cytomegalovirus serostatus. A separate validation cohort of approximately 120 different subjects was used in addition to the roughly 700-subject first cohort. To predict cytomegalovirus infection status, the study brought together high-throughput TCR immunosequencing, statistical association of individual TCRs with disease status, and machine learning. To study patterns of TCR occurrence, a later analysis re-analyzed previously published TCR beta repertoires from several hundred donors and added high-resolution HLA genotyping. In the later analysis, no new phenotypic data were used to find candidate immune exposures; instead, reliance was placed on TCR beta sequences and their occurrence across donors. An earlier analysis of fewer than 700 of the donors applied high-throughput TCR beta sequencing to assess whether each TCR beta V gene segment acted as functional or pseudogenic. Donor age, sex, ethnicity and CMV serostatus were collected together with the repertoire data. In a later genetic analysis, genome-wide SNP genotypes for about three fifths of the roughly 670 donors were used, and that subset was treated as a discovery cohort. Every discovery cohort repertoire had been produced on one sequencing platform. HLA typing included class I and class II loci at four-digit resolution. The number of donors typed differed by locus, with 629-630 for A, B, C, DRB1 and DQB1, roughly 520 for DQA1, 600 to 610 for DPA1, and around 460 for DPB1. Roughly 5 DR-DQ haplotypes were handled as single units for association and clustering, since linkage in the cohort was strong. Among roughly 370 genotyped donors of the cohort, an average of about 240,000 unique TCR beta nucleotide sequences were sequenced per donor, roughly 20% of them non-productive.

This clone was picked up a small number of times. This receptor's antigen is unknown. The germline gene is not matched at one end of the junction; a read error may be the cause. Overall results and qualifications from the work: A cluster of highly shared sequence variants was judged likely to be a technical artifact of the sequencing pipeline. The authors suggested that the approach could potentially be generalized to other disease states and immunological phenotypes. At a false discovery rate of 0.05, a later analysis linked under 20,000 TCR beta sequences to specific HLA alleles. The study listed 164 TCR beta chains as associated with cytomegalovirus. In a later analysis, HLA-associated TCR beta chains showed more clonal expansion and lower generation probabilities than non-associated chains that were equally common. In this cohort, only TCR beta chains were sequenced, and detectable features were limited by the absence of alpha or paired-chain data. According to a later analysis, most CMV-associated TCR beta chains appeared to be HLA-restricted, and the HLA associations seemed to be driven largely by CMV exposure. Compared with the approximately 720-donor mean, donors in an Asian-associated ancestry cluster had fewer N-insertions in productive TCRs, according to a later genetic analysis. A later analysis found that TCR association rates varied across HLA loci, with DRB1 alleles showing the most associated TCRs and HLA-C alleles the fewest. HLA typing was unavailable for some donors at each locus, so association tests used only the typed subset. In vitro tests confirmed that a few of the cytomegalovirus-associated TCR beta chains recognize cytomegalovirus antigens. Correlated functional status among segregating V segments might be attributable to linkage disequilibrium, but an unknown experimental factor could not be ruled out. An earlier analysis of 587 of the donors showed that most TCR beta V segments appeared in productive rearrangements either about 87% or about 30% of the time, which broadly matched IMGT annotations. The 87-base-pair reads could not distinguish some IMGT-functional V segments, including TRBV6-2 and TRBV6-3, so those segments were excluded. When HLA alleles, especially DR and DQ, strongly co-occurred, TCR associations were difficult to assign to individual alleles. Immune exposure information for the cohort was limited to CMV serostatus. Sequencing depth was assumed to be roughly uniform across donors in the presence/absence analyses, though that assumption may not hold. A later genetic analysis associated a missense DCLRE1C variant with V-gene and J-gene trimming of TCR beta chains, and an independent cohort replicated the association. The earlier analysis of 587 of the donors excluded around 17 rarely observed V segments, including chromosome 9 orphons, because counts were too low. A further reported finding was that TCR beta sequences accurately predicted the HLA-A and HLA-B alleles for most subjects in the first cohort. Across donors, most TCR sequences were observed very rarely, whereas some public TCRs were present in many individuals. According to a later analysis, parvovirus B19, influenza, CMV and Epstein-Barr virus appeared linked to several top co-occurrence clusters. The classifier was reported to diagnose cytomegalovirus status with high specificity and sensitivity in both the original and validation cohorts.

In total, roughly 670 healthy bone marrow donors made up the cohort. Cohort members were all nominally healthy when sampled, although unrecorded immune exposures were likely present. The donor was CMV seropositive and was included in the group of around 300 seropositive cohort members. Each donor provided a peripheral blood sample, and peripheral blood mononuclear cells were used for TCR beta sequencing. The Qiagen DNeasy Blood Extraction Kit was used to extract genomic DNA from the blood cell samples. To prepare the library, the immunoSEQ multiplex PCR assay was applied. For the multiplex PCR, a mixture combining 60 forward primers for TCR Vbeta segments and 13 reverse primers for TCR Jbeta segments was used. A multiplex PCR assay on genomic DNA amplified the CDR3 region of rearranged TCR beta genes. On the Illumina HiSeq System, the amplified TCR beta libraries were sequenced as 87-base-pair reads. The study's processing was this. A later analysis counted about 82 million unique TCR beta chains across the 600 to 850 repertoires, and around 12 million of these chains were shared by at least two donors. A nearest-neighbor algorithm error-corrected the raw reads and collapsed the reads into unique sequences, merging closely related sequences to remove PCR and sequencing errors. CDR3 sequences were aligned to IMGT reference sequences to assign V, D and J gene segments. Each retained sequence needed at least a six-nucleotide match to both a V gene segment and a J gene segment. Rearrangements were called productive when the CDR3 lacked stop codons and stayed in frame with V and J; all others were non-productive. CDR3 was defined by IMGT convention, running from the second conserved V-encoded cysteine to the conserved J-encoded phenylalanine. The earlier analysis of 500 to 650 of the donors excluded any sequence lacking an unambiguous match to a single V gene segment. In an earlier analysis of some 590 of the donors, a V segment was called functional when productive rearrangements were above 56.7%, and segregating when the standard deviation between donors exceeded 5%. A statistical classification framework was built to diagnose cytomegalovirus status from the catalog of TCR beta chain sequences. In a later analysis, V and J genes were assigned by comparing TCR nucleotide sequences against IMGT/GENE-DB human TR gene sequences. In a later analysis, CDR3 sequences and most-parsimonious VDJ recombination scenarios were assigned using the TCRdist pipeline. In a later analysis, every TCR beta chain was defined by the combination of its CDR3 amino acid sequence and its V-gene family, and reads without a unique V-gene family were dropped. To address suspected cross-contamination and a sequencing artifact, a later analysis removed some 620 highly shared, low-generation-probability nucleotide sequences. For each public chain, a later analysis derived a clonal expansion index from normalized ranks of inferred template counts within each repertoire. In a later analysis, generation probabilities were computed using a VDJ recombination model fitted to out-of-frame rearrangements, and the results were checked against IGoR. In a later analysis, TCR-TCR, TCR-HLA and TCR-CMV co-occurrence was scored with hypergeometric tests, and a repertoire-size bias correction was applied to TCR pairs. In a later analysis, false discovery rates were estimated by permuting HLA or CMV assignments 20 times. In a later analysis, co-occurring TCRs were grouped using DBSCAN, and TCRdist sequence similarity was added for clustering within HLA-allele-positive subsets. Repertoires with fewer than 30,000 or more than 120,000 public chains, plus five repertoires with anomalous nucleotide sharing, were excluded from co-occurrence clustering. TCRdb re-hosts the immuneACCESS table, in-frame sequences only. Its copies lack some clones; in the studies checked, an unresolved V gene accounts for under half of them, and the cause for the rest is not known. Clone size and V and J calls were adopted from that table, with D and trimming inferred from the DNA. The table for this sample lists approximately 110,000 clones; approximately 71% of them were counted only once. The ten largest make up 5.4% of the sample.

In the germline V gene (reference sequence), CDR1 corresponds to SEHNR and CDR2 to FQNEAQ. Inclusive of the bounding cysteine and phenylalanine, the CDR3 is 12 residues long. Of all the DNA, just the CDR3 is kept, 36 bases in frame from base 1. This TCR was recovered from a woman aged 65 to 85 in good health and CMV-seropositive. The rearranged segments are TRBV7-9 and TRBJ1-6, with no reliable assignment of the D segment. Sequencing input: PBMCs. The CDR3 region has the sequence CSSSLASSPLHF. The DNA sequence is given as TGTTCCAGCAGCTTAGCGAGTTCACCCCTCCACTTT.